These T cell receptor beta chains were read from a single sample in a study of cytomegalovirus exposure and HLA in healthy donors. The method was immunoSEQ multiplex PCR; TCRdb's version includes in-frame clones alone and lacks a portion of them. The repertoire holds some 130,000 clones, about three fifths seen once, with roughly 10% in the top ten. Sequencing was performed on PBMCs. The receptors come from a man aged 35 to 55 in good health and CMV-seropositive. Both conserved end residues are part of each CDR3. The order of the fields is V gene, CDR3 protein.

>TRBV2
CASTRDRSQETQYF
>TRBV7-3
CASSLKGSDYMFF
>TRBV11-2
CASSLDSRVAGSAGRYEQYF
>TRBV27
CASSPSGHRGAEAFF
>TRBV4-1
CASSYIGGYGYTF
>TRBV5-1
CASSLGTSGETQYF
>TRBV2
CASSEQGQQETQYF
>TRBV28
CASSRGTSGLGEQYF
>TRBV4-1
CASSQVAGSTDTQYF
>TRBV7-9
CASSGPGTGTNYGYTF
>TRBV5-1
CASSSSRDSYEQYF
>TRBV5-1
CASSYPGLAGGSSYEQYF
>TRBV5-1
CASSFGETGVHSPLHF
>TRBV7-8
CASSLTQGADEQFF
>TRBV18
CASSLRTGWENTEAFF
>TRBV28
CASSLSDSQSSYNEQFF
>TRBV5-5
CASSQGTQYF
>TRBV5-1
CASSPGLAGDTGELFF
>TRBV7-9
CASSSGLVWVMNTEAFF
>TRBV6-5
CASKATETYEQYF
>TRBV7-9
CASRRESTDTQYF
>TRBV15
CATSREAGVFYEQYF
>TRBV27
CASSSTRYEQYF
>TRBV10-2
CAGGAGNTGELFF
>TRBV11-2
CASSLYTGKGETQYF
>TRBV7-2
CASSRGAPGGGEKLFF
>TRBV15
CATSRPLTGQETQYF
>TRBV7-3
CASSLQGAMETQYF
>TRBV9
CASSPGVAGYNEQFF
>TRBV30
CAWGAGGNQPQHF
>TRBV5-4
CASSDRVGVMDTQYF